Listed here are 14 T cell receptor beta chains from one sample, sequenced in a study of blood T cell repertoires in COVID-19. Generated by immunoSEQ multiplex PCR, the TCRdb table keeps only in-frame clones and is missing some. Here the sample spans some 190,000 clones, about 85% being singletons. The sample taken for sequencing was peripheral blood. These receptors were collected from a human donor in a cohort sampled during active COVID-19.

The CDR3 loop is CASRGQGGPETQYF. CDR3 bases: TGTGCCTCAAGGGGACAGGGAGGTCCAGAGACCCAGTACTTC. J is TRBJ2-5 and V is TRBV11-2; 9 bases match TRBD1. The CDR3 totals 14 residues. Germline CDR1 is SGHAT and CDR2 is FQNNGV. The V and J ends lost 11 bases and 4 bases, in that order; junction bases with no gene match: 11.

The J gene is TRBJ1-2, the V gene TRBV18, with D possibly TRBD1 on 5 matching bases. CDR1 KGHSH and CDR2 LQKENI come from the germline V gene. This CDR3 has 13 residues. V was clipped by 4 bases and J by 5 bases, with 11 bases between them. The CDR3 DNA follows: TGTGCCAGCTCACTACAGGAGCCTTATGGCTACACCTTC. As protein: CASSLQEPYGYTF.

The chain employs TRBV28 and TRBJ1-2, with D unclear. Germline CDR1 reads MDHEN; CDR2 reads SYDVKM. Trimming pared 3 bases from V and 4 bases from J, leaving 12 bases between. The CDR3 spans 14 residues. CDR3 amino acids: CASSLKEQFYGYTF. In DNA form, the CDR3 reads TGTGCCAGCAGTTTGAAGGAACAGTTCTATGGCTACACCTTC.

The rearrangement uses TRBV3-1 (or the pseudogene TRBV3-2) and TRBJ1-1, with D possibly matching TRBD1 (6 bases). Between the trimmed V and J ends, which lost 1 base and 10 bases, there was a span of 19 bases. The CDR3 consists of 15 residues. Per the germline V gene, CDR1 is LGHDT and CDR2 is YNNKEL (reference sequence). The CDR3 loop is CASSQVGSQGRGAFF. The CDR3 bases are TGTGCCAGCAGCCAAGTTGGTTCCCAGGGGCGAGGAGCTTTCTTT.

The V and J genes are TRBV19 and TRBJ1-5; D may be TRBD1 (5 bases). CDR1 is LNHDA, CDR2 SQIVND, per germline (reference sequence). This CDR3 comprises 15 residues. The V gene lost 5 bases and the J gene lost 0 bases, with 11 bases spanning the gap. The CDR3 bases are TGTGCCAGTAGTTCCTCGGGACTTAGCAATCAGCCCCAGCATTTT. This gives the protein CASSSSGLSNQPQHF.

For this clone: Other DNA variants within this sample encode the same CDR3. Here the CDR3 reads CASSLRGPNQPQHF. The CDR3 DNA sequence: TGTGCCAGCAGCTTGAGAGGGCCCAATCAGCCCCAGCATTTT. The chain couples TRBV5-6 to TRBJ1-5; no clear D gene. Germline assignment: CDR1 SGHDT and CDR2 YYEEEE. This CDR3 region has 14 residues. With 1 base removed from V and 3 bases from J, the gap between germline ends came to 8 bases.

The V gene is TRBV3-1 (or the pseudogene TRBV3-2), the J gene TRBJ1-2; perhaps TRBD1 as D (5 bases). This CDR3 has 15 residues. V lost 0 bases and J lost 7, with 15 bases in between. Germline CDR1 and CDR2: LGHDT and YNNKEL (reference sequence). CDR3 sequence: CASSQDSAREGGYTF. The CDR3 DNA sequence: TGTGCCAGCAGCCAAGATTCTGCCAGGGAGGGTGGCTACACCTTC.

The table lists this clone with a few counts. The gene calls are TRBV15 and TRBJ2-2; D call uncertain. Deletions cut 0 bases from V and 3 bases from J, with 8 bases between. Germline assignment: CDR1 LNHNV and CDR2 YYDKDF (reference sequence). The CDR3 sequence is 15 residues long. This CDR3 is CATSRDLSYTGELFF. For the CDR3, the DNA is TGTGCCACCAGCAGAGATTTGTCGTACACCGGGGAGCTGTTTTTT.

The chain joins TRBV5-5 to TRBJ1-6; TRBD1 aligns across 9 bases. The CDR3 consists of 16 residues. V trimming: 6 bases; J trimming: 3 bases; junction bases outside the gene matches: 7. Germline V gene sequence: CDR1 SGHKS, CDR2 YYEKEE (reference sequence). CDR3 sequence reads: CASTLGTGIYNSPLHF. The CDR3 coding sequence is TGTGCCAGCACCCTCGGGACAGGGATCTATAATTCACCCCTCCACTTT.

The chain is built from TRBV6-5 and TRBJ2-1; D remains ambiguous. The ends were cut back, 11 bases at V and 7 bases at J, with 12 bases in the middle. The V gene's germline CDR1 is MNHEY and CDR2 SVGAGI. This CDR3 contains 11 residues. This chain's CDR3 is CASRERNEQFF. DNA for the CDR3: TGTGCCTCCCGAGAAAGAAATGAGCAGTTCTTC.

The chain recombines TRBV18 with TRBJ2-5; 9 positions agree with TRBD2. Germline trimming cut 2 bases from V and 7 bases from J; bases unmatched to any gene: 5. Per the germline V gene, CDR1 is KGHSH and CDR2 is LQKENI. The CDR3 is 14 residues long. CDR3 sequence (DNA): TGTGCCAGCTCACCAGCGGGGGGGCTCGGGACCCAGTACTTC. This sequence encodes CASSPAGGLGTQYF.

The chain links TRBV4-1 to TRBJ2-3; D gene ambiguous. V was pared by 4 bases and J by 4 bases, with 9 bases between. This CDR3 is 13 amino acids long. Per the germline V gene, CDR1 is MGHRA and CDR2 is YSYEKL. The CDR3 spells CASSLLAADTQYF. In DNA form, the CDR3 reads TGCGCCAGCAGCCTTCTGGCAGCAGATACGCAGTATTTT.

This clone was seen a few times. The rearrangement links TRBV6-5 to TRBJ1-5; weak D call: TRBD1 (6 bases). This CDR3 spans 14 amino acids. Germline-derived CDR1 and CDR2 are MNHEY and SVGAGI. V lost 6 bases, J lost 4 bases, and 13 bases lay in between. This CDR3 reads CASSAGARNQPQHF. In DNA form, the CDR3 reads TGTGCCAGCAGCGCGGGGGCAAGGAATCAGCCCCAGCATTTT.

This chain connects TRBV19 to TRBJ1-1; 8 nucleotides agree with TRBD1. Germline CDR1 and CDR2: LNHDA and SQIVND (reference sequence). Trimming removed 7 bases from V and 4 bases from J; junction bases left unmatched: 8. CDR3 length equals 14 residues. CDR3 in DNA: TGTGCCAGTAAGGAGACAGGGGTGACCACTGAAGCTTTCTTT. Its protein is CASKETGVTTEAFF.